This note documents a single T cell receptor beta chain sequence. The table came from immunoSEQ multiplex PCR; TCRdb's copy has only in-frame clones and leaves some out. The repertoire consists of about 130,000 clones, with around 92% occurring once and the leading ten covering approximately 2.2%. The record originates from a study of control samples from healthy donors and cancer patients. CDR1 SGHTS and CDR2 YDEGEE come from the germline V gene. Trimming at V came to 0 bases and at J to 9 bases, leaving 3 bases not matched to a gene. This CDR3 is 14 amino acids long. This sequence joins TRBV5-8 and TRBJ1-6, with 7 bases lining up with TRBD1. The source is a woman in her fifties or sixties in good health. Sequencing used blood. The CDR3 nucleotides are TGTGCCAGCAGCTTGGGGAGGGGGCTTTCACCCCTCCACTTT. It translates to CASSLGRGLSPLHF.